A single sample gave rise to the 5 T cell receptor beta chains below, sequenced in a study of blood T cell repertoires in COVID-19 (dated by TCRdb to 2020 to 2022). The library was produced with the immunoSEQ multiplex PCR assay. In its TCRdb copy, this immuneACCESS table keeps in-frame sequences only and misses some clones. Where compared with another copy, unresolved V genes explain less than half of these, and the others have no known cause. The sample table shows roughly 480,000 clones, and roughly nine tenths are seen once. 0.7% to 1% of the sample is taken by the ten largest. Input material: peripheral blood. These receptor sequences come from a man between 18 and 35 years old with COVID-19, enrolled during active disease.

The chain carries TRBV29-1 and TRBJ1-1; tentatively, D is TRBD1 (6 bases). Germline CDR1 reads SQVTM; CDR2 reads ANQGSEA. The CDR3 has 13 residues. Deletions cut 7 bases from V and 4 bases from J, with 16 bases between. CDR3 sequence (DNA): TGCAGCGCTGTCCAGGGGAAGGGCACTGAAGCTTTCTTT. The encoded protein is CSAVQGKGTEAFF.

The chain has TRBV11-1 and TRBJ2-2, with 9 bases fitting TRBD2. Germline V gene data show CDR1 as SGHAT and CDR2 as FQDESV (reference sequence). V trimming: 3 bases; J trimming: 6 bases; junction bases outside the gene matches: 5. The CDR3 runs 15 residues. This CDR3 reads CASSFTAGGPGELFF. CDR3 in DNA: TGTGCCAGCAGCTTTACGGCGGGGGGGCCCGGGGAGCTGTTTTTT. The full variable domain, in which reference TRBV11-1 and TRBJ2-2 provide the parts outside the CDR3, is EAEVAQSPRYKITEKSQAVAFWCDPISGHATLYWYRQILGQGPELLVQFQDESVVDDSQLPKDRFSAERLKGVDSTLKIQPAELGDSAMYLCASSFTAGGPGELFFGEGSRLTVL.

The chain joins TRBV7-8 to TRBJ2-4; the match to TRBD1 covers 8 bases. The CDR3 loop spans 16 amino acids. CDR1 SGHVS and CDR2 FQNEAQ come from the germline V gene. V gave up 4 bases and J gave up 8 bases; unmatched junction bases: 13. The CDR3 is CASSSRTGNRGDIQYF. The DNA for the CDR3 is TGTGCCAGCAGCTCGCGGACAGGGAATAGAGGGGACATTCAGTACTTC.

This sequence joins TRBV3-1 (or the pseudogene TRBV3-2) and TRBJ1-4; D gene uncertain. Germline V lookup: CDR1 LGHDT, CDR2 YNNKEL (reference sequence). Trimming cost V 0 bases and J 8 bases, with 13 bases left between them. CDR3 size: 15 residues. The CDR3 bases are TGTGCCAGCAGCCAAGATGGGCGTTCGGGGGAAAAACTGTTTTTT. Amino acids: CASSQDGRSGEKLFF.

The chain joins TRBV7-9 to TRBJ1-1, with a possible D match to TRBD1 (5 bases). Germline V gives CDR1 SEHNR, CDR2 FQNEAQ (reference sequence). The CDR3 has 13 residues. V was shortened by 1 base and J by 5 bases, with 8 bases between the two germline ends. This chain's CDR3 is CASSLEEGTEAFF. CDR3 bases: TGTGCCAGCAGCTTAGAGGAGGGGACTGAAGCTTTCTTT.